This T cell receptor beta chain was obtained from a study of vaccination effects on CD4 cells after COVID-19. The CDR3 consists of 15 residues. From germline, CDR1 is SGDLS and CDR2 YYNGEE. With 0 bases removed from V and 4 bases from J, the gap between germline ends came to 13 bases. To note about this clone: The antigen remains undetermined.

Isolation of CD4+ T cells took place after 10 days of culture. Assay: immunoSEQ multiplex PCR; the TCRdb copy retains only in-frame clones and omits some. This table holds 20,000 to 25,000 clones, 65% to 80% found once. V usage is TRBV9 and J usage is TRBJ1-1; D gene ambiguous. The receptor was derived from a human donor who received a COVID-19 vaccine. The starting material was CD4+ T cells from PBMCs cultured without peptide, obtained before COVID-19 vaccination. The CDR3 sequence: CASSVEQNYGTEAFF. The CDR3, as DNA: TGTGCCAGCAGCGTAGAACAGAACTATGGCACTGAAGCTTTCTTT. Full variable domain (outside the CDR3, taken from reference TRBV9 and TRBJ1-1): DSGVTQTPKHLITATGQRVTLRCSPRSGDLSVYWYQQSLDQGLQFLIQYYNGEERAKGNILERFSAQQFPDLHSELNLSSLELGDSALYFCASSVEQNYGTEAFFGQGTRLTVV.